The 20 T cell receptor beta chains presented below share a single source sample, sequenced in a study of PD-1 blockade in classical Hodgkin lymphoma. This table comes from immunoSEQ multiplex PCR, and its TCRdb copy is limited to in-frame clones, with some not included. The profile shows 45,000 to 55,000 clones, around 67% of them singletons. Each patient's relapse followed autologous stem cell transplantation, and brentuximab vedotin exposure varied. The input for sequencing was peripheral blood mononuclear cells (PBMCs), taken before the second cycle of nivolumab. These receptors were taken from a human donor with classical Hodgkin lymphoma.

This chain uses TRBV7-3 with TRBJ1-1, with TRBD1 matching over 9 bases. V was clipped by 4 bases and J by 4 bases; unmatched bases: 1. The CDR3 spans 13 residues. Germline CDR1 reads SGHTA; CDR2 reads FQGTGA. The CDR3 region has the DNA TGTGCCAGCAGCTCACAGGGGGCCACTGAAGCTTTCTTT. Translation gives CASSSQGATEAFF. The whole variable domain, remainder taken from reference TRBV7-3 and TRBJ1-1, is GAGVSQTPSNKVTEKGKYVELRCDPISGHTALYWYRQSLGQGPEFLIYFQGTGAADDSGLPNDRFFAVRPEGSVSTLKIQRTERGDSAVYLCASSSQGATEAFFGQGTRLTVV.

This chain links TRBV2 with TRBJ1-5; perhaps TRBD1 as D (6 bases). The germline gives CDR1 SNHLY, CDR2 FYNNEI. V was shortened by 7 bases and J by 9 bases, with 13 bases between the two germline ends. The CDR3 totals 12 residues. The CDR3 DNA reads as TGTGCCAGCAACACGGACAGTCGGCCCCAGCATTTT. It yields the protein CASNTDSRPQHF.

The CDR3 sequence is CASSPTPYEQYF. The DNA for the CDR3 is TGTGCCAGCTCACCCACTCCCTACGAGCAGTACTTC. The chain has TRBV18 and TRBJ2-7; D gene unclear. CDR1 KGHSH and CDR2 LQKENI come from the germline V gene. Trimming took 3 bases from V and 2 from J, leaving 5 bases between them. The CDR3 is 12 residues long.

This clone showed up many times. V is TRBV7-9 and J is TRBJ1-1; D is unresolved. The CDR3 is made up of 13 amino acids. V was trimmed by 1 base and J by 4 bases, leaving 7 bases between them. The germline gives CDR1 SEHNR, CDR2 FQNEAQ (reference sequence). The CDR3 sequence is CASSLGEGTEAFF. CDR3 in DNA: TGTGCCAGCAGCTTAGGGGAGGGCACTGAAGCTTTCTTT.

This clone was picked up a small number of times. The chain joins TRBV27 to TRBJ2-2, with 9 bases that match TRBD2. V shed 2 bases, J shed 5 bases, and the junction held 3 bases outside the gene matches. The CDR3 runs 15 residues. From germline, CDR1 is MNHEY and CDR2 SMNVEV (reference sequence). The DNA of the CDR3 is TGTGCCAGCAGTTTAGGTAGCGGGAGTACCGGGGAGCTGTTTTTT. Translating gives CASSLGSGSTGELFF.

The rearrangement joins TRBV6-5 to TRBJ2-7; 11 nucleotides match TRBD1. The CDR3 has 14 amino acids. After removal of 6 bases from V and 6 bases from J, the junction contained 7 bases not matched to a gene. The germline CDR1 and CDR2 sequences are MNHEY and SVGAGI. CDR3 protein: CASSPSGTGGEQYF. The CDR3 nucleotides read TGTGCCAGCAGCCCCTCGGGGACAGGGGGCGAGCAGTACTTC.

The chain has TRBV29-1 and TRBJ2-7; 11 bases fit TRBD2. This CDR3 is built from 15 residues. V was clipped by 3 bases and J by 1 base; unmatched bases: 5. CDR1 is SQVTM and CDR2 is ANQGSEA in the germline V gene. The CDR3 coding sequence is TGCAGCGTTGATGGACTAGCGGGCCGTTCCTACGAGCAGTACTTC. Translated, it gives CSVDGLAGRSYEQYF.

This clone has only one observation. The chain recombines TRBV10-3 with TRBJ2-5; D might be TRBD2 (6 bases). CDR1 is ENHRY and CDR2 is SYGVKD in the germline V gene. The CDR3 contains 14 residues. V lost 6 bases to trimming and J lost 4 bases, with 15 bases between them. For the CDR3, the DNA is TGTGCCATCAGGGGGACTGGGGGGTTAGAGACCCAGTACTTC. Translated, it gives CAIRGTGGLETQYF.

V usage is TRBV6-6 and J usage is TRBJ2-7, with 10 positions matching TRBD2. CDR1 and CDR2 (germline): MNHNY, SVGAGI (reference sequence). The V and J ends lost 8 bases and 5 bases, in that order; junction bases with no gene match: 6. The CDR3 consists of 13 residues. CDR3 sequence (DNA): TGTGCCAGCGAGCGGGAGGGCCCCAACGAGCAGTACTTC. Protein: CASEREGPNEQYF.

Written as DNA, the CDR3 is TGTGCCAGCAGCTTAGCGGGATTGGGCACAGATACGCAGTATTTT. Translating gives CASSLAGLGTDTQYF. V gene TRBV11-2 combines with J gene TRBJ2-3; tentatively, D is TRBD2 (5 bases). Germline-derived CDR1 and CDR2 are SGHAT and FQNNGV. Between the trimmed V and J ends, which lost 1 base and 1 base, there was a span of 9 bases. The CDR3 extends over 15 amino acids.

J is TRBJ1-2 and V is TRBV27; 10 bases line up with TRBD1. From germline, CDR1 is MNHEY and CDR2 SMNVEV (reference sequence). The CDR3 totals 16 residues. V was pared by 5 bases and J by 5 bases, with 11 bases of the junction left unmatched. Written as DNA, the CDR3 is TGTGCCAGCAGTGATTTCCTGGGACAGGGGCTGTATGGCTACACCTTC. Encoded protein: CASSDFLGQGLYGYTF.

There are many counts of this clone. V is TRBV9 and J is TRBJ2-7; 8 nucleotides align to TRBD2. V lost 7 bases to trimming and J lost 3 bases; unmatched junction nucleotides: 6. This CDR3 spans 13 amino acids. Germline-derived CDR1 and CDR2 are SGDLS and YYNGEE. This CDR3 is CASSRAGGYEQYF. In nucleotides, the CDR3 is TGTGCCAGCTCGAGGGCGGGAGGCTACGAGCAGTACTTC.

The sample holds a few counts of this clone. The chain links TRBV19 to TRBJ2-7; TRBD2 might be the D (6 bases). Germline V CDR1 and CDR2: LNHDA, SQIVND (reference sequence). CDR3 length: 16 residues. Trimming cost V 4 bases and J 6 bases, with 22 bases left between them. CDR3 DNA sequence: TGTGCCAGTAGTAGGCGACTAGTAGAGGCGGGTTCCGAGCAGTACTTC. Translating gives CASSRRLVEAGSEQYF. The full variable domain, rest sourced from reference TRBV19 and TRBJ2-7, is DGGITQSPKYLFRKEGQNVTLSCEQNLNHDAMYWYRQDPGQGLRLIYYSQIVNDFQKGDIAEGYSVSREKKESFPLTVTSAQKNPTAFYLCASSRRLVEAGSEQYFGPGTRLTVT.

This clone was counted a few times. This chain uses TRBV30 with TRBJ1-5; a possible D gene is TRBD1 (5 bases). The germline V and J ends were trimmed by 0 bases and 7 bases, with 22 bases remaining between them. The CDR3 is 17 amino acids. Looked up from germline, CDR1 is GTSNPN and CDR2 is SVGIG (reference sequence). The CDR3, as DNA: TGTGCCTGGAGTGTAGGTCCCCAATGGGCAGGGTCGCAGCCCCAGCATTTT. Its protein is CAWSVGPQWAGSQPQHF.

The CDR3 loop is CSVRVGEQYF. The CDR3 coding sequence is TGCAGTGTTAGGGTAGGCGAGCAGTACTTC. The chain carries TRBV20-1 and TRBJ2-7; D remains unclear. The CDR3 has 10 amino acids. With 7 bases removed from V and 6 bases from J, the gap between germline ends came to 10 bases. Germline CDR1 reads DFQATT; CDR2 reads SNEGSKA (reference sequence).

The chain combines TRBV7-9 with TRBJ1-2, with TRBD1 as a possible D gene (5 bases). CDR1 and CDR2 from the germline V gene are SEHNR and FQNEAQ (reference sequence). The CDR3 contains 15 residues. V was trimmed by 5 bases and J by 6 bases, leaving 19 bases between them. CDR3 coding DNA: TGTGCCAGCAGCCAATCCTTTGACAGCCCGAATGGCTACACCTTC. Its translation is CASSQSFDSPNGYTF.

Note on this clone: The germline gene is not matched at one end of the junction; a read error may be the cause. The rearrangement uses TRBV6-5 and TRBJ2-1; 10 nucleotides match TRBD2. The CDR3 is 15 residues long. In germline, CDR1 is MNHEY, CDR2 SVGAGI. The CDR3 here is CACRASGRNYNEQFF. Here the CDR3 DNA reads TGTGCCTGCAGGGCTAGCGGGAGAAATTACAATGAGCAGTTCTTC.

The gene calls are TRBV6-5 and TRBJ1-1; tentatively, D is TRBD1 (5 bases). This CDR3 has 13 residues. Per the germline V gene, CDR1 is MNHEY and CDR2 is SVGAGI. V was clipped by 5 bases and J by 3 bases, with 10 bases between them. The CDR3 DNA reads as TGTGCCAGCAGTGTCAGGGATTACACTGAAGCTTTCTTT. Protein product: CASSVRDYTEAFF.

The DNA for the CDR3 is TGTGCCAGCGGCAGGAGGGGCAGGGAGGGTACCGGGGAGCTGTTTTTT. It translates to CASGRRGREGTGELFF. This chain joins TRBV19 and TRBJ2-2, with 7 bases lining up with TRBD2. In germline, CDR1 is LNHDA, CDR2 SQIVND (reference sequence). J gave up 5 bases and V 9 bases, and 15 bases lay outside the gene matches. This CDR3 spans 16 amino acids.

This clone was counted between two and nine times. The chain links TRBV19 to TRBJ2-5; 12 positions match TRBD2. The CDR3 runs to 16 residues. V lost 5 bases, J lost 4 bases, and 8 bases stayed unmatched. Germline CDR1 is LNHDA and CDR2 is SQIVND (reference sequence). The CDR3 region has the DNA TGTGCCAGTAGTCCTAGACTAGCGGGAGTCCGAGAGACCCAGTACTTC. It translates to CASSPRLAGVRETQYF.